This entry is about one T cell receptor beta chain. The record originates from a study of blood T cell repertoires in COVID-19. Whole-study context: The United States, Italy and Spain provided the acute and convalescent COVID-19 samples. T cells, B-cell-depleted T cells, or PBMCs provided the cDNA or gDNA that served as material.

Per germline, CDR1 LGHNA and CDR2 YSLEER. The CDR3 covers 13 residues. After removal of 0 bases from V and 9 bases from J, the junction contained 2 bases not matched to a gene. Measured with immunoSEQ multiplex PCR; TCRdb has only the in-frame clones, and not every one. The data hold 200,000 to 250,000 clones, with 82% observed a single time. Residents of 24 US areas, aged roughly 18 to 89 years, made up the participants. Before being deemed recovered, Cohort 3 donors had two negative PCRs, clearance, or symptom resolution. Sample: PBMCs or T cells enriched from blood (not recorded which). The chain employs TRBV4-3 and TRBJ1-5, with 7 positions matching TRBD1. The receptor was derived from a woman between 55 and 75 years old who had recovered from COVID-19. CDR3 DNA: TGCGCCAGCAGCCAAGATTGGGACAGGCCCCAGCATTTT. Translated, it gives CASSQDWDRPQHF.